The 30 T cell receptor beta chains reported below all come from one sample, sequenced in a study of blood T cells in healthy people across ages. The second PCR ran roughly 7 to 12 cycles with a sample-barcoded 5' primer and J-beta primers. TCRdb re-called the 5' RACE reads with MiXCR, one entry per CDR3 protein. The sample consists of hundreds of thousands of distinct CDR3 sequences, around 49% of them appearing once. Sequences were obtained from blood. The receptors shown here come from a woman aged 55-75 years in good health.

V and J are TRBV28 and TRBJ1-1; tentatively, D is TRBD1 (5 bases). The CDR3 covers 15 residues. The V end lost 6 bases, the J end lost 11 bases, and 25 bases lay between the germline ends. The germline V gene encodes CDR1 MDHEN and CDR2 SYDVKM. In DNA, the CDR3 is TGTGCCAGCAGCCCTGGGGGGGGATCAAATTCTGGGGCTTTCTTT. The encoded protein is CASSPGGGSNSGAFF.

This clonotype was observed a few times. This chain joins TRBV10-3 and TRBJ1-1; D unresolved. The V gene's germline CDR1 is ENHRY and CDR2 SYGVKD. Trimming took 0 bases from V and 8 from J, leaving 10 bases between them. There are 13 residues in the CDR3. The CDR3 region has the DNA TGTGCCATCAGTGAGTCGGGCATTTTCGAAGCTTTCTTT. Its protein is CAISESGIFEAFF.

There are many counts of this clonotype. The chain joins TRBV7-2 to TRBJ2-1; a weak D match, TRBD2 (6 bases). The germline CDR1 and CDR2 sequences are SGHTA and FQGNSA. The CDR3 covers 14 residues. The V and J ends lost 5 bases and 7 bases respectively, with 15 bases between them. The CDR3 nucleotides read TGTGCCAGCAGCCCAAAAGCGGGCCTTAATGAGCAGTTCTTC. It encodes CASSPKAGLNEQFF.

This clonotype was observed a few times. This sequence joins TRBV2 and TRBJ1-4, with a tentative D call TRBD1 (5 bases). Trimming removed 1 base from V and 3 bases from J, with 6 bases in between. The CDR3 totals 14 residues. Germline CDR1 reads SNHLY; CDR2 reads FYNNEI. CDR3 in amino acids: CASSEEGSNEKLFF. DNA of the CDR3: TGTGCCAGCAGTGAAGAGGGGTCTAATGAAAAACTGTTTTTT.

The chain joins TRBV28 to TRBJ1-1; possible D gene TRBD1, 5 bases. Germline CDR1 reads MDHEN; CDR2 reads SYDVKM. The V gene lost 5 bases and the J gene lost 4 bases, with 11 bases spanning the gap. The CDR3 covers 13 residues. The CDR3 reads CASSAPGGTEAFF. CDR3 coding DNA: TGTGCCAGCAGTGCTCCCGGGGGCACTGAAGCTTTCTTT.

The chain couples TRBV12-3 or TRBV12-4 to TRBJ1-1; D not resolved. The CDR3 consists of 11 residues. V was trimmed by 4 bases and J by 7 bases, leaving 7 bases between them. CDR3 nucleotide sequence: TGTGCCAGCAGTTCGGGGAATGAAGCTTTCTTT. Residues: CASSSGNEAFF.

This clonotype showed up just a few times. This chain joins TRBV6-2 or TRBV6-3 and TRBJ2-5; D is unclear. The CDR3 runs 13 residues. Germline V gives CDR1 MNHEY, CDR2 SVGEGT. V dropped 3 bases and J dropped 5 bases, with 10 bases sitting between them. The CDR3 nucleotides are TGTGCCAGCAGTTATGAGATGGGGGAGACCCAGTACTTC. This sequence encodes CASSYEMGETQYF.

The V gene is TRBV3-1, the J gene TRBJ2-3, with 8 bases that match TRBD2. V lost 3 bases to trimming and J lost 0 bases; unmatched junction nucleotides: 8. CDR1 is LGHDT, CDR2 YNNKEL, per germline (reference sequence). This CDR3 comprises 17 residues. CDR3 sequence: CASSQTLTSGSTDTQYF. In DNA, the CDR3 is TGTGCCAGCAGCCAGACCCTAACTAGCGGAAGCACAGATACGCAGTATTTT.

This clonotype was observed a few times. This rearrangement joins TRBV12-3 or TRBV12-4 to TRBJ2-1, with 7 nucleotides matching TRBD2. The CDR3 contains 13 residues. V lost 3 bases and J lost 10; bases outside the gene matches: 6. As DNA, the CDR3 is TGTGCCAGCAGTTTCTCGCGGGAGAACGAGCAGTTCTTC. Its protein product is CASSFSRENEQFF.

The J gene is TRBJ1-1, the V gene TRBV28; TRBD1 is a possible D gene (5 bases). V was trimmed by 2 bases and J by 11 bases, leaving 12 bases between them. Germline lookup yields CDR1 MDHEN and CDR2 SYDVKM. The CDR3 spans 12 residues. The CDR3 region has the DNA TGTGCCAGCAGTTTAATGGGGCGCGACGCTTTCTTT. This codes for CASSLMGRDAFF.

This sequence joins TRBV7-9 and TRBJ2-4; D might be TRBD2 (6 bases). The V gene's germline CDR1 is SEHNR and CDR2 FQNEAQ (reference sequence). The CDR3 runs to 16 residues. Trimming left V 4 bases short and J 2 bases short, with 15 bases between. The CDR3: CASSYTGLRPKNIQYF. Here the CDR3 DNA reads TGTGCCAGCAGCTACACGGGACTCCGTCCCAAAAACATTCAGTACTTC.

The chain carries TRBV7-2 and TRBJ2-1, with D perhaps TRBD1 (6 bases). Trimming stripped 4 bases from V and 10 bases from J, with 14 bases between. CDR1 SGHTA and CDR2 FQGNSA come from the germline V gene. This CDR3 region has 13 residues. The DNA of the CDR3 is TGTGCCAGCAGCTCAATACTCCAGGGGGAGCAGTTCTTC. It specifies CASSSILQGEQFF.

The rearrangement joins TRBV5-1 to TRBJ2-1; D remains unclear. CDR3 length: 15 amino acids. Germline V gene sequence: CDR1 SGHRS, CDR2 YFSETQ. V lost 0 bases, J lost 3 bases, and 10 bases lay in between. CDR3 sequence: CASSLDGQNYNEQFF. In DNA, the CDR3 is TGCGCCAGCAGCTTGGACGGGCAAAACTACAATGAGCAGTTCTTC.

V usage is TRBV5-1 and J usage is TRBJ2-2, with TRBD2 matching over 10 bases. The germline CDR1 and CDR2 sequences are SGHRS and YFSETQ. The CDR3 totals 16 residues. V lost 0 bases, J lost 6 bases, and 5 bases stayed unmatched. The CDR3: CASSLEPSGRPGELFF. The DNA of the CDR3 is TGCGCCAGCAGCTTGGAGCCTAGCGGGAGACCCGGGGAGCTGTTTTTT. The variable domain in full, with the rest retrieved from reference TRBV5-1 and TRBJ2-2, is KAGVTQTPRYLIKTRGQQVTLSCSPISGHRSVSWYQQTPGQGLQFLFEYFSETQRNKGNFPGRFSGRQFSNSRSEMNVSTLELGDSALYLCASSLEPSGRPGELFFGEGSRLTVL.

This clonotype was counted ten times or more. The rearrangement uses TRBV20-1 and TRBJ2-7; TRBD2 aligns across 11 bases. CDR3 size: 15 residues. In germline, CDR1 is DFQATT, CDR2 SNEGSKA (reference sequence). V lost 0 bases and J lost 3; bases outside the gene matches: 4. DNA of the CDR3: TGCAGTGCTAGAGATTCGGGGACTAGCGGCTACGAGCAGTACTTC. It yields the protein CSARDSGTSGYEQYF.

Regarding this clonotype: The junction and the germline gene differ at one end; a read error may be behind it. This chain uses TRBV7-9 with TRBJ2-3; 8 bases match TRBD2. Germline CDR1 SEHNR, CDR2 FQNEAQ (reference sequence). The CDR3 has 18 residues. CDR3: CASSLVLAVHYHTDAQYF. CDR3 in DNA: TGTGCCAGCAGCTTAGTACTAGCGGTACATTACCACACAGATGCGCAGTATTTT.

The chain employs TRBV7-4 and TRBJ2-7; the D call may be TRBD1 or TRBD2 (5 bases each). The CDR3 totals 13 residues. CDR1 SGHVT and CDR2 SQSDAQ come from the germline V gene. V lost 5 bases to trimming and J lost 9 bases, with 17 bases between them. CDR3 coding DNA: TGTGCCAGCAGCCCAGAGCACGGGGCTATGCAGTACTTC. Its protein is CASSPEHGAMQYF. The full variable domain, completed using reference TRBV7-4 and TRBJ2-7, is GAGVSQSPRYKVAKRGRDVALRCDSISGHVTLYWYRQTLGQGSEVLTYSQSDAQRDKSGRPSGRFSAERPERSVSTLKIQRTEQGDSAVYLCASSPEHGAMQYFGPGTRLTVT.

This chain joins TRBV5-8 and TRBJ2-3; TRBD2 aligns across 8 bases. The ends lost 6 bases at V and 2 bases at J; junction bases unmatched: 11. This CDR3 has 16 residues. Looked up from germline, CDR1 is SGHTS and CDR2 is YDEGEE. In nucleotides, the CDR3 is TGTGCCAGCAACTTTGGGACTAGGGGGATCACAGATACGCAGTATTTT. The encoded protein is CASNFGTRGITDTQYF.

The chain uses TRBV20-1 and TRBJ2-7, with 8 bases fitting TRBD1. CDR1 DFQATT and CDR2 SNEGSKA come from the germline V gene (reference sequence). The CDR3 extends over 13 amino acids. V gave up 4 bases and J gave up 3 bases; unmatched junction bases: 5. This CDR3 is CSATGQVFYEQYF. In DNA form, the CDR3 reads TGCAGTGCTACGGGACAGGTGTTCTACGAGCAGTACTTC.

This clonotype was observed at least ten times. This chain connects TRBV18 to TRBJ1-6; maybe TRBD1 (5 bases). The germline CDR1 and CDR2 sequences are KGHSH and LQKENI. Deletions cut 3 bases from V and 12 bases from J, with 15 bases between. This CDR3 contains 14 residues. The CDR3 nucleotides read TGTGCCAGCTCACCGGGGGACCCGGGTCTACCCCTCCACTTT. This encodes CASSPGDPGLPLHF.

The V call is TRBV12-3 or TRBV12-4, the J call TRBJ2-1; 7 bases map to TRBD2. The ends lost 3 bases at V and 3 bases at J; junction bases unmatched: 2. The CDR3 length is 14 residues. In DNA, the CDR3 is TGTGCCAGCAGTTTCGCGGGAGTCTACAATGAGCAGTTCTTC. It translates to CASSFAGVYNEQFF.

The chain joins TRBV11-3 to TRBJ1-6; possibly TRBD1 for D (5 bases). This CDR3 spans 14 amino acids. Germline V gene sequence: CDR1 SGHNT, CDR2 YENEEA. V gave up 1 base and J gave up 7 bases, with 8 bases separating them. In nucleotides, the CDR3 is TGTGCCAGCAGCTTAGCAGAGGGGAATTCACCCCTCCACTTT. Protein sequence: CASSLAEGNSPLHF.

This clonotype was seen only a few times. The rearrangement joins TRBV20-1 to TRBJ2-1, with TRBD2 identical over 11 bases. Germline values: CDR1 DFQATT, CDR2 SNEGSKA (reference sequence). V lost 3 bases to trimming and J lost 7 bases; unmatched junction nucleotides: 8. The CDR3 is 15 amino acids. This chain's CDR3 is CSASLAGGPGNEQFF. The DNA for the CDR3 is TGCAGTGCTAGTTTAGCGGGAGGGCCGGGTAATGAGCAGTTCTTC.

In this sample, this clonotype turned up once. This rearrangement joins TRBV30 to TRBJ2-3; unclear D gene. Germline V gene lookup returns CDR1 GTSNPN and CDR2 SVGIG (reference sequence). V dropped 2 bases and J dropped 4 bases, with 10 bases sitting between them. This CDR3 has 13 amino acids. Here the CDR3 reads CAWSSEVADTQYF. In DNA form, the CDR3 reads TGTGCCTGGAGTAGCGAGGTCGCAGATACGCAGTATTTT. Variable domain in full (rest from reference TRBV30 and TRBJ2-3): SQTIHQWPATLVQPVGSPLSLECTVEGTSNPNLYWYRQAAGRGLQLLFYSVGIGQISSEVPQNLSASRPQDRQFILSSKKLLLSDSGFYLCAWSSEVADTQYFGPGTRLTVL.

Only a few counts were recorded for this clonotype. This chain connects TRBV27 to TRBJ1-4, with no clear D. This CDR3 region has 14 residues. Germline V gives CDR1 MNHEY, CDR2 SMNVEV (reference sequence). V dropped 5 bases and J dropped 4 bases, with 11 bases sitting between them. CDR3 region: CASSQDTVNEKLFF. The DNA of the CDR3 is TGTGCCAGCAGTCAAGACACGGTTAATGAAAAACTGTTTTTT.

The chain has TRBV6-1 and TRBJ2-3, with 10 bases matching TRBD2. The germline V gene has CDR1 MNHNS and CDR2 SASEGT. CDR3 size: 16 residues. Losses at the gene ends were 6 bases for V and 0 bases for J; bases not matched to a gene: 6. In nucleotides, the CDR3 is TGTGCCAGCAGACCTAGGACTAGCGGTAGCACAGATACGCAGTATTTT. Encoded protein: CASRPRTSGSTDTQYF.

Details on this clonotype: A clone one base away is much larger, so this may be a read error. V is TRBV20-1 and J is TRBJ2-5; D is ambiguous. This CDR3 is 11 amino acids long. V dropped 3 bases and J dropped 11 bases, with 13 bases sitting between them. CDR1 and CDR2 (germline): DFQATT, SNEGSKA (reference sequence). The CDR3 nucleotides are TGCAGTGCTAGCATAGAAGTTGAGCAGTACTTC. It codes for CSASIEVEQYF.

This clonotype came up a few times. The chain has TRBV20-1 and TRBJ2-7; 10 bases agree with TRBD1. The germline gives CDR1 DFQATT, CDR2 SNEGSKA (reference sequence). The CDR3 runs 14 residues. V shed 5 bases, J shed 5 bases, and the junction held 9 bases outside the gene matches. The CDR3 DNA reads TGCAGTGCTTTTAATCGACAGGGGGCCAACGAGCAGTACTTC. It specifies CSAFNRQGANEQYF.

The V gene is TRBV12-5, the J gene TRBJ2-3; 8 nucleotides agree with TRBD1. The CDR3 runs 15 residues. Germline trimming cut 4 bases from V and 5 bases from J; bases unmatched to any gene: 8. From germline, CDR1 is LGHNT and CDR2 FRNRAP. The CDR3 region is CASGSDRAGRDTQYF. The DNA of the CDR3 is TGTGCTAGTGGTTCGGACAGGGCGGGGAGAGATACGCAGTATTTT. Full variable domain (missing parts from reference TRBV12-5 and TRBJ2-3): DARVTQTPRHKVTEMGQEVTMRCQPILGHNTVFWYRQTMMQGLELLAYFRNRAPLDDSGMPKDRFSAEMPDATLATLKIQPSEPRDSAVYFCASGSDRAGRDTQYFGPGTRLTVL.

This clonotype was seen a single time. The chain recombines TRBV5-1 with TRBJ2-4; D is possibly TRBD2 (6 bases). The DNA end favors TRBJ2-7, so the J call may be wrong. The V gene's germline CDR1 is SGHRS and CDR2 YFSETQ. CDR3 length: 15 residues. CDR3 coding DNA: TGCGCCAGCAGTCCGTCCGGGACTCAGGAGTACGAGCAGTACTTC. It encodes CASSPSGTQEYEQYF.